The source of this T cell receptor (beta chain) is a study of CXCR3-negative and CXCR3-positive naive CD8 T cells. The CDR3 totals 12 residues. Germline lookup yields CDR1 SQVTM and CDR2 ANQGSEA. cDNA libraries for TRB were generated by 5' RACE incorporating UMI labels. No DNA is given; TCRdb re-called the 5' RACE reads and lists each CDR3 protein once. This sample's clone table lists over 70,000 distinct CDR3 sequences. Specimen: naive CXCR3- CD8+ T cells from blood. Subset of the sample: CD45RO-CCR7+CD27+CD95- naive CD8+ T cells lacking CXCR3 (TNR3-). The TCR originated in a human donor in good health. Some clones in this sample may be carry-over from other donors' samples. V is TRBV29-1 and J is TRBJ1-2; TCRdb's D call of TRBD1 is untestable without DNA. Here the CDR3 reads CSVRGDTYGYTF.